This T cell receptor (beta chain) is drawn from a study of T cell responses to AZD1222 COVID-19 vaccine. General observations from the study: Spike was spanned by vaccine-associated CD4 TCRs, with dominance at 160-218 and 743-854.

This CDR3 is 16 amino acids long. With 4 bases clipped from V and 4 bases from J, the junction kept 8 bases outside the gene matches. Per germline, CDR1 SEHNR and CDR2 FQNEAQ (reference sequence). Concerning this clone itself: Its antigen is unknown.

Some clones are missing from TCRdb's copy, which holds only in-frame ones; the method was immunoSEQ multiplex PCR. The sample has more than 85,000 clones; 88% are singletons. J is TRBJ1-4 and V is TRBV7-9; 8 nucleotides align to TRBD1. The source was peripheral blood, collected on day 0 of AZD1222 vaccination. The TCR originated in an adult in good health. The CDR3, as DNA: TGTGCCAGCAGCTCTGGGACAGGAAGGGGTAATGAAAAACTGTTTTTT. Translating gives CASSSGTGRGNEKLFF.